The next 25 T cell receptor beta chains were all read from a single sample in a study of tumor-infiltrating lymphocytes in primary liver carcinoma. TCR beta cDNA was made from 500 ng total RNA with a constant-region primer. TCR beta libraries came from three nested multiplex PCR rounds using slightly modified ARM-PCR. Each of the first two PCR rounds ran around 10 cycles with TRBV1-TRBV30 forward and C-beta reverse primers. In TCRdb, the multiplex PCR reads were re-called with MiXCR into one record per CDR3 protein. The table lists approximately 100,000 distinct CDR3 sequences, about 62% of them singletons. Unsorted bulk tissue, about 17-34 mg of it, served as the source for co-extraction of RNA and DNA. What was sequenced was liver tumor tissue from sampling region 2. Subset specified: tumor region T2, inferior pole. Source of these receptors: a woman aged 55-69 years with primary liver carcinoma and hepatitis B virus infection.

Comment on this clonotype: An end of the junction differs from the germline gene, which may be a read error. This rearrangement joins TRBV29-1 to TRBJ2-7, with TRBD2 identical over 8 bases. The CDR3 has 14 residues. Germline V gives CDR1 SQVTM, CDR2 ANQGSEA. The CDR3 spells CSVALGASGYEQYF. The CDR3 DNA sequence: TGCAGTGTTGCCCTAGGGGCTAGCGGGTACGAGCAGTACTTC.

Of note for this clonotype: The junction differs from germline at one of its ends, possibly a read error. In DNA form, the CDR3 reads TGTGCCATCAGTTTATACAGGAAAACTGAAGCTTTCTTT. Translating gives CAISLYRKTEAFF. The rearrangement joins TRBV27 to TRBJ1-1, with D possibly TRBD1 on 5 matching bases. In germline, CDR1 is MNHEY, CDR2 SMNVEV (reference sequence). The CDR3 length is 13 residues.

Concerning this clonotype itself: The junction departs from germline at one end; a sequencing error may be responsible. The CDR3 sequence: CASSSTIGRAGETQYF. As DNA, the CDR3 is TGTGCTAGCAGTTCCACTATCGGGAGGGCCGGGGAGACCCAGTACTTC. The chain combines TRBV12-3 or TRBV12-4 with TRBJ2-5; 8 bases are a match to TRBD2. This CDR3 is built from 16 residues.

With regard to this clonotype: Given the absence of the conserved phenylalanine or tryptophan at the CDR3 end, a read error is likely. The CDR3: CASSVSGTASHEQYI. The CDR3 DNA reads TGTGCCAGCAGCGTATCCGGGACAGCCTCCCACGAGCAGTACATC. The chain employs TRBV5-6 and TRBJ2-7; 7 bases match TRBD1. This CDR3 is built from 15 residues. CDR1 is SGHDT and CDR2 is YYEEEE in the germline V gene.

As concerns this clonotype: It is likely a read error, because the conserved phenylalanine at the end of the CDR3 is missing. The chain combines TRBV6-1 with TRBJ2-5, with D maybe TRBD1 (6 bases). There are 13 residues in the CDR3. V lost 2 bases and J 4 bases, leaving 8 bases between the germline ends. CDR1 and CDR2 (germline): MNHNS, SASEGT. The DNA for the CDR3 is TGTGCCAGCAGTGAACAGGGGAGAGAGACCCAGTACTCC. This gives the protein CASSEQGRETQYS.

Concerning this clonotype: Mismatch with germline at one junction end may stem from a read error. The chain employs TRBV25-1 and TRBJ2-1; TRBD1 or TRBD2 may be the D gene (5 bases each). CDR3 length: 14 residues. In germline, CDR1 is MGHDK, CDR2 SYGVNS. As DNA, the CDR3 is TGTGCCAGCAGTGGGCCGGGACCTGGCAATGAGCAATTCTTC. Amino acids: CASSGPGPGNEQFF. Looking up the rest from reference TRBV25-1 and TRBJ2-1 gives the full variable domain: EADIYQTPRYLVIGTGKKITLECSQTMGHDKMYWYQQDPGMELHLIHYSYGVNSTEKGDLSSESTVSRIRTEHFPLTLESARPSHTSQYLCASSGPGPGNEQFFGPGTRLTVL.

Of note for this clonotype: The junction does not match germline at one end; this may be a read error. V usage is TRBV11-2 and J usage is TRBJ1-1; maybe TRBD1 (5 bases). This CDR3 contains 12 residues. Per germline, CDR1 SGHAT and CDR2 FQNNGV. The CDR3 here is CASSSKQAEAVF. Written as DNA, the CDR3 is TGTGCTAGCAGCTCTAAACAGGCTGAAGCCGTCTTT.

The gene calls are TRBV19 and TRBJ2-5; D is perhaps TRBD1 (6 bases). CDR1 is LNHDA and CDR2 is SQIVND in the germline V gene (reference sequence). The CDR3 runs to 16 residues. Trimming removed 3 bases from V and 5 bases from J, with 19 bases in between. This CDR3 is CASSMGAGIGRETQYF. CDR3 nucleotides: TGTGCCAGTAGTATGGGGGCCGGGATCGGAAGGGAGACCCAGTACTTC.

As for this clonotype: This could be a read error, since a much larger clone is one nucleotide away. The chain carries TRBV30 and TRBJ1-5; 9 nucleotides align to TRBD1. Germline CDR1 and CDR2: GTSNPN and SVGIG (reference sequence). The CDR3 spans 15 residues. As DNA, the CDR3 is TGTACCTGGAGTGATGGGACAGGGACCTATCAGCCCCAGCATTTT. Translation gives CTWSDGTGTYQPQHF.

This clonotype was observed at least ten times. The rearrangement links TRBV6-6 to TRBJ2-7; D possibly corresponds to TRBD2 (6 bases). The germline CDR1 and CDR2 sequences are MNHNY and SVGAGI (reference sequence). Between the trimmed V and J ends, which lost 11 bases and 5 bases, there was a span of 19 bases. The CDR3 spans 13 residues. CDR3 sequence: CAAGFPLGDEQYF. CDR3 sequence (DNA): TGTGCCGCGGGGTTCCCTCTCGGGGACGAGCAGTACTTC.

A word on this clonotype: One end of the junction fails to match germline, which may point to a read error. The chain is built from TRBV5-1 and TRBJ2-1; the match to TRBD1 covers 12 bases. The CDR3 is 18 amino acids. CDR1 and CDR2 (germline): SGHRS, YFSETQ. The CDR3 DNA is TGCGCCAGGAGCCCGGAACCCGGTGGGGACAGGGGGCGCAATGAGCAGCTCTTC. Translating it yields CARSPEPGGDRGRNEQLF.

This clonotype was counted a single time. One junction end disagrees with the germline gene, perhaps due to a read error. This chain links TRBV12-3 or TRBV12-4 with TRBJ2-7; D perhaps matches TRBD1 (6 bases). The CDR3 runs to 13 residues. The CDR3 DNA reads TGTGCCAGCTGCCAACAGGGACCCTACGAACAGTACTTC. This gives the protein CASCQQGPYEQYF.

The rearrangement uses TRBV4-1 and TRBJ1-1; D gene unclear. This CDR3 region has 13 residues. Looked up from germline, CDR1 is MGHRA and CDR2 is YSYEKL. V was pared by 3 bases and J by 6 bases, with 11 bases between. Written as DNA, the CDR3 is TGCGCCAGCAGCCAGGTACCGCTGGCTGAAGCTTTCTTT. It codes for CASSQVPLAEAFF.

The chain recombines TRBV12-3 or TRBV12-4 with TRBJ2-5; TRBD2 matches at 7 bases. The CDR3 is 14 amino acids. V gave up 3 bases and J gave up 10 bases; unmatched junction bases: 11. The CDR3 spells CASSLGGVGKIQYF. For the CDR3, the DNA is TGTGCCAGCAGTTTGGGAGGGGTGGGGAAGATCCAGTACTTC.

To note about this clonotype: A read error may be the cause here, since a much bigger clone is one base away. The chain is built from TRBV6-1 and TRBJ1-2, with a possible D match to TRBD1 (5 bases). The CDR3 loop spans 12 amino acids. In germline, CDR1 is MNHNS, CDR2 SASEGT. V was pared by 5 bases and J by 7 bases, with 11 bases between. CDR3 sequence reads: CASSLQGLGYTF. CDR3 DNA: TGTGCCAGCAGTTTGCAGGGTCTTGGCTACACCTTC.

The chain recombines TRBV11-2 with TRBJ2-7; TRBD2 matches 9 bases. Unmatched junction bases numbered 5, after V lost 2 bases and J lost 3 bases. CDR1 is SGHAT, CDR2 FQNNGV, per germline. The CDR3 has 15 amino acids. The CDR3: CASSLYSGSIYEQYF. The CDR3, as DNA: TGTGCCAGCAGCTTATATAGCGGGAGTATCTACGAGCAGTACTTC.

As to this clonotype: At one boundary the junction diverges from the germline segment, which might be a read error. The chain employs TRBV6-5 and TRBJ1-2; TRBD1 is a possible D gene (5 bases). Germline V lookup: CDR1 MNHEY, CDR2 SVGAGI. The CDR3 totals 17 residues. The CDR3: CASSYSTVGGGYYGYIF. The CDR3 nucleotides read TGTGCCAGCAGTTATTCAACAGTGGGGGGAGGGTACTATGGCTACATCTTC.

On this clonotype itself: A read error is possible here, since a much larger clone lies one base away. The chain combines TRBV5-1 with TRBJ1-4, with TRBD1 matching over 9 bases. The CDR3 sequence is 14 residues long. Germline V gene data show CDR1 as SGHRS and CDR2 as YFSETQ. The CDR3 here is CAGSPGQGNEKLFF. The CDR3 DNA is TGCGCCGGCAGCCCCGGACAGGGGAATGAAAAACTGTTTTTT.

V and J are TRBV4-2 and TRBJ2-2; D might be TRBD2 (6 bases). Looked up from germline, CDR1 is LGHNA and CDR2 is YNFKEQ. This CDR3 spans 16 amino acids. V was trimmed by 1 base and J by 2 bases, leaving 11 bases between them. CDR3 region: CASSQAISGNTGELFF. DNA for the CDR3: TGTGCCAGCAGCCAAGCTATTAGCGGTAACACCGGGGAGCTGTTTTTT.

Relative to its sample, this clonotype is medium-sized (0.01 to 0.1%). The gene calls are TRBV6-6 and TRBJ1-5; tentative D call: TRBD1 (5 bases). Germline V gene lookup returns CDR1 MNHNY and CDR2 SVGAGI (reference sequence). There are 18 residues in the CDR3. Between the trimmed V and J ends, which lost 0 bases and 3 bases, there was a span of 18 bases. The CDR3 sequence is CASSYSPELGGINQPQHF. The CDR3 bases are TGTGCCAGCAGTTACTCGCCGGAACTCGGGGGGATCAATCAGCCCCAGCATTTT.

Ten or more counts support this clonotype. The rearrangement links TRBV7-9 to TRBJ1-4; 7 nucleotides match TRBD1. CDR1 and CDR2 from the germline V gene are SEHNR and FQNEAQ (reference sequence). Trimming cost V 8 bases and J 8 bases; bases outside gene matches: 5. The CDR3 contains 12 residues. This chain's CDR3 is CASGRGQEKLFF. The CDR3 region has the DNA TGTGCCAGCGGTAGGGGACAGGAAAAACTGTTTTTT.

The chain employs TRBV10-2 and TRBJ1-6; D is ambiguous. CDR1 WSHSY and CDR2 SAAADI come from the germline V gene. This CDR3 spans 16 amino acids. Trimming took off 8 bases at V and 7 bases at J, with 21 bases between the two ends. In DNA form, the CDR3 reads TGCGCCAGCGCCCATTTCGAGACCAGGCACAATTCACCCCTCCACTTT. Residues: CASAHFETRHNSPLHF.

This clonotype occurred a few times. A clone one base away is much larger, so this may be a read error. V is TRBV12-3 or TRBV12-4 and J is TRBJ2-5, with a tentative D call TRBD1 (6 bases). The CDR3 extends over 15 amino acids. V lost 3 bases to trimming and J lost 4 bases, with 15 bases between them. The CDR3 loop reads CASSLHRDQRETQYF. The CDR3 bases are TGTGCCAGCAGTTTGCACAGGGACCAAAGAGAGACCCAGTACTTC.

As regards this clonotype: A junction boundary mismatches the germline segment, possibly from a read error. The CDR3 DNA follows: TGTGGCAGCAGCGTAGAGGGACGGATGAACACTGAAGCTTTCTTT. It encodes CGSSVEGRMNTEAFF. The chain carries TRBV9 and TRBJ1-1; maybe TRBD1 (5 bases). Germline V gene lookup returns CDR1 SGDLS and CDR2 YYNGEE. The length of the CDR3 is 15 residues.

The V gene is TRBV6-5, the J gene TRBJ1-5; D not resolved. Germline CDR1 reads MNHEY; CDR2 reads SVGAGI. The CDR3 sequence is 14 residues long. Here the CDR3 DNA reads TGTACCAACAGTTCCCGGGGAGGCAATCAGCCCCAGCATTTT. Translating it yields CTNSSRGGNQPQHF.